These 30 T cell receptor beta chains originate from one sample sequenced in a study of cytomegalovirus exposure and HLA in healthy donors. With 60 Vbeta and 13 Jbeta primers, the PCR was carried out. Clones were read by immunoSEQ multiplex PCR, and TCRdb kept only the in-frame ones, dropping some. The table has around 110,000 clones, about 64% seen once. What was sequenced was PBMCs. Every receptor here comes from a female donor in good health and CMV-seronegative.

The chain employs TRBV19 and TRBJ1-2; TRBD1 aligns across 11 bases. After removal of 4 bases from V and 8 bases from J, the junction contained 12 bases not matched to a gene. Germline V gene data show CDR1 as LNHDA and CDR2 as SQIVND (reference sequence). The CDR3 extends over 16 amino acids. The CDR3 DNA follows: TGTGCCAGTAGTAGGACAGGGGGCCAGGGCATTTCGGGCTACACCTTC. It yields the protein CASSRTGGQGISGYTF.

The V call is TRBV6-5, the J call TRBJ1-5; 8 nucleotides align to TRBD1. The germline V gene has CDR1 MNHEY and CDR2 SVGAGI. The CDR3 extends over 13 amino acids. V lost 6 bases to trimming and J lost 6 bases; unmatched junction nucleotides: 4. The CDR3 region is CASSKGQGQPQHF. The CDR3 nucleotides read TGTGCCAGCAGCAAAGGACAGGGTCAGCCCCAGCATTTT.

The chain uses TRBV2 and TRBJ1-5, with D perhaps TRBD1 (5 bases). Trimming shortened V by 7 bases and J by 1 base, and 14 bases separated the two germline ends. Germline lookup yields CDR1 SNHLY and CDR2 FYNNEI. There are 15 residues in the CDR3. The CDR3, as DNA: TGTGCCAGCAAATTCGACAGAAACAGCAATCAGCCCCAGCATTTT. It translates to CASKFDRNSNQPQHF. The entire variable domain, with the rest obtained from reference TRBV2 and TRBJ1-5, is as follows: EPEVTQTPSHQVTQMGQEVILRCVPISNHLYFYWYRQILGQKVEFLVSFYNNEISEKSEIFDDQFSVERPDGSNFTLKIRSTKLEDSAMYFCASKFDRNSNQPQHFGDGTRLSIL.

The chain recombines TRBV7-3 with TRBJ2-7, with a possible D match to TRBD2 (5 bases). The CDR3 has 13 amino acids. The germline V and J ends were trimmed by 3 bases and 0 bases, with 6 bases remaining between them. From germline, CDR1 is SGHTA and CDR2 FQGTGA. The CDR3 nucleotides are TGTGCCAGCAGCTTTAGCGACTCCTACGAGCAGTACTTC. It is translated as CASSFSDSYEQYF.

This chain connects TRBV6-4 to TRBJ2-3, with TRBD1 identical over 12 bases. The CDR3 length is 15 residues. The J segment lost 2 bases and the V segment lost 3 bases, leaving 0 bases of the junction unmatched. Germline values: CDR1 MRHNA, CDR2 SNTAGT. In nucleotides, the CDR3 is TGTGCCAGCAGTGAGGGACAGGGGGCCACAGATACGCAGTATTTT. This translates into CASSEGQGATDTQYF.

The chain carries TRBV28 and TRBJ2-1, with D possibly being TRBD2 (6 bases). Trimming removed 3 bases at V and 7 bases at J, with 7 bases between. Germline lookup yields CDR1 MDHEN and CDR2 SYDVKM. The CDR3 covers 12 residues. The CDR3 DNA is TGTGCCAGCAGTTTGGAGGGAAATGAGCAGTTCTTC. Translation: CASSLEGNEQFF.

The CDR3 DNA reads TGTGCCAGCAGTTTAGGACTCAGCTCCTACGAGCAGTACTTC. The encoded protein is CASSLGLSSYEQYF. This sequence joins TRBV27 and TRBJ2-7; a possible D gene is TRBD2 (5 bases). Germline CDR1 MNHEY, CDR2 SMNVEV (reference sequence). With 2 bases removed from V and 0 bases from J, the gap between germline ends came to 8 bases. CDR3 length equals 14 residues.

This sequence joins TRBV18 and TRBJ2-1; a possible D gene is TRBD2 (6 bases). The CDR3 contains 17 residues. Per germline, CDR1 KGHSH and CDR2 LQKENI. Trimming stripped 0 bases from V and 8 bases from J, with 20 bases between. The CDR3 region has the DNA TGTGCCAGCTCACCACCGATTTCGGGGGTCGGGAGAGATGAGCAGTTCTTC. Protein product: CASSPPISGVGRDEQFF.

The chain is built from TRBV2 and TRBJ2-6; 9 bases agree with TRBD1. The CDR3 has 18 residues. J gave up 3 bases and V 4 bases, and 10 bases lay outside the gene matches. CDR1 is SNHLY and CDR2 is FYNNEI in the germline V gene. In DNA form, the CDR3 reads TGTGCCAGCAGTGGGCCGGGACAGGGTTTTATTGGGGCCAACGTCCTGACTTTC. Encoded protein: CASSGPGQGFIGANVLTF.

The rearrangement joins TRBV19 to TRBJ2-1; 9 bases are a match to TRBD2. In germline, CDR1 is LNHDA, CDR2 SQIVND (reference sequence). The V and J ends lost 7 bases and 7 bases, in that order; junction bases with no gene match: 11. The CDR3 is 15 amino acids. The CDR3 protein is CASNGGGSGSNEQFF. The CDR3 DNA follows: TGTGCCAGTAACGGCGGTGGTAGCGGGAGTAATGAGCAGTTCTTC. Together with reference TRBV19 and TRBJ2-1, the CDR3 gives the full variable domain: DGGITQSPKYLFRKEGQNVTLSCEQNLNHDAMYWYRQDPGQGLRLIYYSQIVNDFQKGDIAEGYSVSREKKESFPLTVTSAQKNPTAFYLCASNGGGSGSNEQFFGPGTRLTVL.

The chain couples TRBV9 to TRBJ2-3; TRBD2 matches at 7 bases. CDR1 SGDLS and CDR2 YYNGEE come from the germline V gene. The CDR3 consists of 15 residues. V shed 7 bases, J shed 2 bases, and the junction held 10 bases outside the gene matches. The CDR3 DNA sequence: TGTGCCAGCTCCCACAGCGGGATATTCACAGATACGCAGTATTTT. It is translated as CASSHSGIFTDTQYF.

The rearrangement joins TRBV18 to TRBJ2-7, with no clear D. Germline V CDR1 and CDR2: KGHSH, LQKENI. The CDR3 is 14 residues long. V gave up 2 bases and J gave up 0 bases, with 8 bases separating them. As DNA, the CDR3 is TGTGCCAGCTCACCAAGGCAGGACTCCTACGAGCAGTACTTC. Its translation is CASSPRQDSYEQYF.

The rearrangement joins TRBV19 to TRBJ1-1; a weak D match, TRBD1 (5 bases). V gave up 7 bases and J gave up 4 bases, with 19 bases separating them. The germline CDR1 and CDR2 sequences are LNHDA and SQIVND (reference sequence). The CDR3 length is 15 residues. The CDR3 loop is CASNYVAQGSTEAFF. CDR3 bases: TGTGCCAGTAATTACGTGGCGCAGGGTAGCACTGAAGCTTTCTTT. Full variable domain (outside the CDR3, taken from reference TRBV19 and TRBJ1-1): DGGITQSPKYLFRKEGQNVTLSCEQNLNHDAMYWYRQDPGQGLRLIYYSQIVNDFQKGDIAEGYSVSREKKESFPLTVTSAQKNPTAFYLCASNYVAQGSTEAFFGQGTRLTVV.

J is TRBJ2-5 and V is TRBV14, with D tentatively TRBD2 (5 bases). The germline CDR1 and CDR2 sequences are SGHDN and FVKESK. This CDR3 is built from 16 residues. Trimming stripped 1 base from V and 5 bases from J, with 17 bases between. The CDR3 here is CASSQVKLGGWETQYF. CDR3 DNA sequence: TGTGCCAGCAGCCAAGTTAAGTTAGGAGGTTGGGAGACCCAGTACTTC.

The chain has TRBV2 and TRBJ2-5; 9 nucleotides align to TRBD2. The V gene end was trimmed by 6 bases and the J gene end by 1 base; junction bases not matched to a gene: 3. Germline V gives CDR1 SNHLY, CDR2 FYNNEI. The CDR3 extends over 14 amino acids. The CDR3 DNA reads TGTGCCAGCAGCAAGGGACTAGCCCAAGAGACCCAGTACTTC. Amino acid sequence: CASSKGLAQETQYF.

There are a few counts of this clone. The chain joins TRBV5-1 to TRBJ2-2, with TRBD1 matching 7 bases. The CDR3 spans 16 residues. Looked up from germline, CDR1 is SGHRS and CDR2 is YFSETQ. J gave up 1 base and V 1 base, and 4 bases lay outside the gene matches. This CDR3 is CASSLRQGQNTGELFF. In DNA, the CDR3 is TGCGCCAGCAGCTTGAGACAGGGCCAGAACACCGGGGAGCTGTTTTTT.

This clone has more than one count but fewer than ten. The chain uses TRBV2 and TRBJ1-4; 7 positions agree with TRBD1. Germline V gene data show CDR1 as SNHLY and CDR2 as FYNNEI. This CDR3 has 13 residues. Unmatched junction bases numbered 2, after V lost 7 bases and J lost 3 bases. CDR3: CASIRGSNEKLFF. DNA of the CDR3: TGTGCCAGCATCAGGGGGTCTAATGAAAAACTGTTTTTT.

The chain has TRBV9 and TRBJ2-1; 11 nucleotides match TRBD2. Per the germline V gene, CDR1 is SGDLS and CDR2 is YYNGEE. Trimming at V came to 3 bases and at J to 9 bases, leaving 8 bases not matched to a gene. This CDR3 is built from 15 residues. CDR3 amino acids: CASSAGLAGFSEQFF. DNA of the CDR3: TGTGCCAGCAGCGCAGGACTAGCGGGCTTCAGTGAGCAGTTCTTC. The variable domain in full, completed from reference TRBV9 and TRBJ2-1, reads DSGVTQTPKHLITATGQRVTLRCSPRSGDLSVYWYQQSLDQGLQFLIQYYNGEERAKGNILERFSAQQFPDLHSELNLSSLELGDSALYFCASSAGLAGFSEQFFGPGTRLTVL.

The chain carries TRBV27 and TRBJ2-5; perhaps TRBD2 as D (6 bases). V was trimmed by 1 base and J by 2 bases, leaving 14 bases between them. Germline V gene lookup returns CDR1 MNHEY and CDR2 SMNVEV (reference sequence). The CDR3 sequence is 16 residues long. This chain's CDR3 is CASSLFTGREQETQYF. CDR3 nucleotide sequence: TGTGCCAGCAGTTTATTTACCGGGAGAGAACAAGAGACCCAGTACTTC.

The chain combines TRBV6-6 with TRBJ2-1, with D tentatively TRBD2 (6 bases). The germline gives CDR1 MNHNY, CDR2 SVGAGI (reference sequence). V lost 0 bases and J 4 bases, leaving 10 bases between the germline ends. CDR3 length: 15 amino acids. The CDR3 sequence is CASSYSPGLYNEQFF. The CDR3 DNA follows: TGTGCCAGCAGTTACTCCCCGGGACTTTACAATGAGCAGTTCTTC.

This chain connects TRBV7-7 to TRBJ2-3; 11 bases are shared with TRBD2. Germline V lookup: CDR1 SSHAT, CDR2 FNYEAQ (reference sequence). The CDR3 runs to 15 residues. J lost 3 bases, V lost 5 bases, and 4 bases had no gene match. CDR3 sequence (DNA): TGTGCCAGCAGCCCGTTAGCGGGAGGGACAGATACGCAGTATTTT. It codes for CASSPLAGGTDTQYF.

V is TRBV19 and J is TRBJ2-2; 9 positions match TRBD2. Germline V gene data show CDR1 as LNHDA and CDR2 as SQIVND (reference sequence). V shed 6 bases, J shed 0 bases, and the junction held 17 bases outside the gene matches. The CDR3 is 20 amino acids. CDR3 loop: CASSPEPGLAELSNTGELFF. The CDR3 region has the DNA TGTGCCAGTAGCCCCGAACCGGGACTAGCAGAACTTTCGAACACCGGGGAGCTGTTTTTT.

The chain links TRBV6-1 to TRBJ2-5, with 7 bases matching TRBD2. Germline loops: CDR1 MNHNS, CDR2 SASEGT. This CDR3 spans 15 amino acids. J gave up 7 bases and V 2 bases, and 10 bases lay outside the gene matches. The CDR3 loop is CASSEMGGVRGTQYF. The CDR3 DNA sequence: TGTGCCAGCAGTGAAATGGGGGGGGTGCGGGGGACCCAGTACTTC.

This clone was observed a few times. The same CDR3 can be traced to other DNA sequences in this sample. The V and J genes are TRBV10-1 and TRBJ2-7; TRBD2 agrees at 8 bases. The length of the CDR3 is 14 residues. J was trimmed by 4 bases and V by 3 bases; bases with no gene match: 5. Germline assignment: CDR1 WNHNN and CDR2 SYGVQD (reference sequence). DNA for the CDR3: TGCGCCAGCAGTGACGGCGGGAGGTCGTACGAGCAGTACTTC. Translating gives CASSDGGRSYEQYF.

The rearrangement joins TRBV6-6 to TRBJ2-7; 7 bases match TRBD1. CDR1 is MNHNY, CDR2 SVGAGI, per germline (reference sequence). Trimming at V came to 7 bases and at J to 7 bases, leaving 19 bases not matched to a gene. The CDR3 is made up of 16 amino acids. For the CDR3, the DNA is TGTGCCAGCACCCCTACGACAGGGACCCTTGGATGGGAGCAGTACTTC. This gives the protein CASTPTTGTLGWEQYF.

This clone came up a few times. The CDR3 loop is CASNYGTSDPSYNEQFF. In DNA form, the CDR3 reads TGTGCCAGCAACTACGGGACTAGCGACCCCTCCTACAATGAGCAGTTCTTC. The genes are TRBV11-3 and TRBJ2-1; 10 nucleotides match TRBD2. The CDR3 consists of 17 residues. V lost 7 bases, J lost 0 bases, and 9 bases stayed unmatched. Germline V gene data show CDR1 as SGHNT and CDR2 as YENEEA.

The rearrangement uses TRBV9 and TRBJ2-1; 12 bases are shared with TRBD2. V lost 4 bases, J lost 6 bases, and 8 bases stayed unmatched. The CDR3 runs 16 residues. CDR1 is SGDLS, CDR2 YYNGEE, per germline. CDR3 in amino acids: CASSTRRTSGINEQFF. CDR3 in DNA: TGTGCCAGCAGCACCCGGAGGACTAGCGGGATCAATGAGCAGTTCTTC. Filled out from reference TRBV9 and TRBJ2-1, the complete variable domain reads DSGVTQTPKHLITATGQRVTLRCSPRSGDLSVYWYQQSLDQGLQFLIQYYNGEERAKGNILERFSAQQFPDLHSELNLSSLELGDSALYFCASSTRRTSGINEQFFGPGTRLTVL.

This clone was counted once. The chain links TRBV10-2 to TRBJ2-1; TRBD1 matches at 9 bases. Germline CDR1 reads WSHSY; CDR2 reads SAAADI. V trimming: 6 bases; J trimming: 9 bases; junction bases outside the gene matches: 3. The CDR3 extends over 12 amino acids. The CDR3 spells CASSGTGFEQFF. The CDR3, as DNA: TGCGCCAGCAGCGGGACAGGGTTTGAGCAGTTCTTC.

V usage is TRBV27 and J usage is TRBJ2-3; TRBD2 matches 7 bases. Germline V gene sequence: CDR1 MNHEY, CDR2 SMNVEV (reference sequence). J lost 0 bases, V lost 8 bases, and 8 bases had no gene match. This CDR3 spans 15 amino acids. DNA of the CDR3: TGTGCCAGCCATTGGCGGGGGACTAGCACAGATACGCAGTATTTT. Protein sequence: CASHWRGTSTDTQYF.

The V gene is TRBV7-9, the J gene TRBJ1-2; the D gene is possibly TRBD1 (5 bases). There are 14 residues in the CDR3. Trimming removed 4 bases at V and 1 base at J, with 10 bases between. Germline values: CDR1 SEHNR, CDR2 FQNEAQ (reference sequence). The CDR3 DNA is TGTGCCAGCAGCTACGGACACGATAACTATGGCTACACCTTC. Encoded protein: CASSYGHDNYGYTF.